This T cell receptor (beta chain) is drawn from a study of T cells in Graves' hyperthyroidism and ophthalmopathy. Amplification yielded TCR beta CDR3 regions, with RNA transcripts as the source. The HTBI primer set served for first-round RT-PCR of the TCR CDR3. TCRdb passed the multiplex PCR reads through MiXCR, listing each CDR3 protein once. The table includes approximately 410,000 distinct CDR3 sequences, 14% to 15% detected once. Study-level points and caveats: Ophthalmopathy got predicted by the model a median 6.5 months before its onset. Ophthalmopathy was told apart from stable hyperthyroidism by a 13 V-J model.

Worth noting for this clonotype: What it recognizes is unknown.

The TCR sequence derives from a man in his late teens or twenties with Graves' ophthalmopathy. The specimen was blood.

The CDR3 DNA sequence: TGTGCCAGCAGTTTAGTGGGGTACGGGATCACAGATACGCAGTATTTT. It encodes CASSLVGYGITDTQYF. The chain combines TRBV12-3 or TRBV12-4 with TRBJ2-3, with D possibly TRBD2 on 5 matching bases. V was shortened by 1 base and J by 2 bases, with 13 bases between the two germline ends. CDR3 length: 16 residues.